This TCR beta chain originates from a study of cytomegalovirus exposure and HLA in healthy donors. General study findings and limits: For most TCR beta V segments, an earlier analysis put the productive rate at about 90% or about 30% of the time.

Notes on this clone: Its antigen is unknown.

13 Jbeta primers and 60 Vbeta primers were used for the PCR. Sequencing was performed with immunoSEQ multiplex PCR; in TCRdb, only in-frame clones are kept and a portion is missing. The sample has 180,000 or so clones, around 77% seen once. Everyone who donated was a healthy bone marrow donor. V was pared by 6 bases and J by 1 base, with 10 bases of the junction left unmatched. The CDR3 runs to 17 residues. Germline V gene data show CDR1 as LNHDA and CDR2 as SQIVND (reference sequence). The sequence was obtained from a woman in her thirties in good health and CMV-seronegative. The gene calls are TRBV19 and TRBJ1-3; 9 nucleotides line up with TRBD1. Sequenced material: PBMCs. CDR3 protein: CASSIIGTGRSGNTIYF. The CDR3 DNA reads TGTGCCAGTAGCATAATAGGGACAGGGAGATCTGGAAACACCATATATTTT.